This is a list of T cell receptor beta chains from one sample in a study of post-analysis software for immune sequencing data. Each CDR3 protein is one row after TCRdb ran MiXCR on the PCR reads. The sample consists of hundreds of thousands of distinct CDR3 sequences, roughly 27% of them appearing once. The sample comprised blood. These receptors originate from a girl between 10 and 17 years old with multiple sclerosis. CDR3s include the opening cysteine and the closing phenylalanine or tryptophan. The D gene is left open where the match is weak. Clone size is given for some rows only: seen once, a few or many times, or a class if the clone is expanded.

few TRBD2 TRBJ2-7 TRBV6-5 CASSYGAGRQEAQYF TGTGCCAGCAGTTACGGAGCGGGGCGCCAAGAGGCCCAGTACTTC
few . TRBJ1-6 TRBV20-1 CSARRAARSASSPLHF TGCAGTGCTAGACGGGCAGCCCGATCTGCTAGTTCACCCCTCCACTTT
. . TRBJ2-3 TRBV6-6 CASTGVADTQYF TGTGCCAGCACGGGAGTAGCAGATACGCAGTATTTT
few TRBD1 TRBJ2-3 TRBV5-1 CASSLAGTGDTDTQYF TGCGCCAGCAGCTTGGCCGGGACAGGAGATACAGATACGCAGTATTTT
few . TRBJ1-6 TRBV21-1 CASSKDRGAGSPLHF TGTGCCAGCAGCAAGGACAGGGGTGCAGGTTCACCCCTCCACTTT
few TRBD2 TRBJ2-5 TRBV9 CASSVRAGGPETQYF TGTGCCAGCAGCGTCCGAGCGGGAGGGCCGGAGACCCAGTACTTC
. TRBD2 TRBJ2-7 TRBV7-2 CASSFAGTSGRRYEQYF TGTGCCAGCAGCTTCGCCGGGACTAGCGGGAGGAGATACGAGCAGTACTTC
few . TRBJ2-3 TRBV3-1 CASSQVPWGDTQYF TGTGCCAGCAGCCAAGTCCCATGGGGCGATACGCAGTATTTT
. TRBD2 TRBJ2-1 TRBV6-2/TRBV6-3 CASSRSSGRYNEQFF TGTGCCAGCAGCCGGAGTAGCGGGAGATACAATGAGCAGTTCTTC
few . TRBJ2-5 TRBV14 CASSQVGFPQETQYF TGTGCCAGCAGCCAGGTGGGGTTCCCGCAAGAGACCCAGTACTTC
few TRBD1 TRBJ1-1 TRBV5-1 CASSWGTANTEAFF TGCGCCAGCAGCTGGGGGACAGCCAACACTGAAGCTTTCTTT
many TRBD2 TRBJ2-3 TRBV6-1 CASSDPAGGSADTQYF TGTGCCAGCAGTGACCCAGCGGGAGGGTCGGCAGATACGCAGTATTTT
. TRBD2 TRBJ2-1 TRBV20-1 CSAPQRGGSYNEQFF TGCAGTGCTCCCCAGCGGGGGGGCTCCTACAATGAGCAGTTCTTC
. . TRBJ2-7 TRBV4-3 CASSQSPFVEQYF TGCGCCAGCAGCCAAAGTCCCTTTGTAGAGCAGTACTTC
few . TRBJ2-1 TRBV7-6 CASSLSVPTGNEQFF TGTGCCAGCAGCTTATCAGTTCCCACAGGGAATGAGCAGTTCTTC
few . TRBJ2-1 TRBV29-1 CSVERESSYNEQFF TGCAGCGTTGAGAGGGAGAGCTCCTACAATGAGCAGTTCTTC
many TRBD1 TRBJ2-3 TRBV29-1 CSVEGTGVADTQYF TGCAGCGTTGAAGGGACAGGGGTCGCAGATACGCAGTATTTT
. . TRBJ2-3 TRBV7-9 CASSFVRLTDTQYF TGTGCCAGCAGCTTCGTGAGGTTAACAGATACGCAGTATTTT
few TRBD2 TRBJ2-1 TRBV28 CASRPGGTSYYNEQFF TGTGCCAGCAGGCCCGGCGGGACTAGCTACTACAATGAGCAGTTCTTC
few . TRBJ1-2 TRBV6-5 CASSADDYYGYTF TGTGCCAGCAGTGCCGACGACTACTATGGCTACACCTTC
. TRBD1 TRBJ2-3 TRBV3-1 CASSQRTGITDTQYF TGTGCCAGCAGCCAGAGGACAGGGATCACAGATACGCAGTATTTT
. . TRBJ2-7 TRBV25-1 CASSDPSSEQYF TGTGCCAGCAGTGATCCTTCCTCCGAGCAGTACTTC
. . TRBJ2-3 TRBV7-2 CASSLVASGIDF .
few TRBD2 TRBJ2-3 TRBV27 CASRRAGGGDTQYF TGTGCCAGCCGCCGGGCGGGAGGAGGGGATACGCAGTATTTT
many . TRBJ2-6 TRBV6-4 CASSDLGGSGANVLTF TGTGCCAGCAGTGACTTGGGGGGCTCTGGGGCCAACGTCCTGACTTTC
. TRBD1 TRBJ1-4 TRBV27 CASSFRGRVANEKLFF TGTGCCAGCAGTTTTAGGGGGCGGGTCGCTAATGAAAAACTGTTTTTT
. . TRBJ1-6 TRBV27 CASNDLRGTANSPLHF TGTGCCAGCAACGACCTCCGGGGGACTGCGAATTCACCCCTCCACTTT
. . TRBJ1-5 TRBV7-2 CASSLERERGQPQHF TGTGCCAGCAGCTTAGAGCGGGAGCGGGGTCAGCCCCAGCATTTT
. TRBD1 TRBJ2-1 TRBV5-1 CASSLVGTGIHAGEQFF TGCGCCAGCAGCTTGGTGGGGACAGGGATACACGCGGGTGAGCAGTTCTTC
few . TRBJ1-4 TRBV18 CASSPDTYNEKLFF TGTGCCAGCTCACCCGACACCTATAATGAAAAACTGTTTTTT
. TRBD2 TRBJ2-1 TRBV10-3 CAISESSGGGSYNEQFF TGTGCCATCAGTGAGTCTAGCGGGGGCGGCTCCTACAATGAGCAGTTCTTC
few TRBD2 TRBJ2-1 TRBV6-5 CASSYGASGNNEQFF TGTGCCAGCAGTTACGGGGCTAGCGGAAACAATGAGCAGTTCTTC
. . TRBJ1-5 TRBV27 CASSGSGGNQPQHF TGTGCCAGCAGTGGGTCGGGGGGCAATCAGCCCCAGCATTTT
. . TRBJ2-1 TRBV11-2 CASSLDPPGGSYNEQFF TGTGCCAGCAGCTTAGATCCCCCAGGGGGGTCCTACAATGAGCAGTTCTTC
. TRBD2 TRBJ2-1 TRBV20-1 CSARDPLAGHEQFF TGCAGTGCTAGAGATCCCCTAGCGGGGCATGAGCAGTTCTTC
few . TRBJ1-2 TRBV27 CASSYGDGGYGYTF TGTGCCAGCAGTTATGGGGACGGTGGCTATGGCTACACCTTC
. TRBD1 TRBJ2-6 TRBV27 CASRMTGTISGANVLTF TGTGCCAGCAGAATGACAGGGACCATCTCTGGGGCCAACGTCCTGACTTTC
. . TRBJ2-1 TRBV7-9 CASSHPGTSYNEQFF TGTGCCAGCAGCCACCCGGGGACCTCCTACAATGAGCAGTTCTTC